This TCR beta chain stems from a study of T cell responses to AZD1222 COVID-19 vaccine. Generated by immunoSEQ multiplex PCR, the TCRdb table keeps only in-frame clones and is missing some. Among some 190,000 clones listed, about 92% were seen once. This sample comprised peripheral blood, obtained on day 0 of AZD1222 vaccination. The clonotype comes from an adult in good health.

The CDR3 loop reads CSVLGGGGYTF. DNA for the CDR3: TGCAGCGTTCTTGGTGGTGGGGGCTACACCTTC. The chain has TRBV29-1 and TRBJ1-2; no firm D call. This CDR3 spans 11 amino acids. The germline CDR1 and CDR2 sequences are SQVTM and ANQGSEA. The V and J ends lost 5 bases and 8 bases respectively, with 12 bases between them. Complete variable domain (other parts from reference TRBV29-1 and TRBJ1-2): SAVISQKPSRDICQRGTSLTIQCQVDSQVTMMFWYRQQPGQSLTLIATANQGSEATYESGFVIDKFPISRPNLTFSTLTVSNMSPEDSSIYLCSVLGGGGYTFGSGTRLTVV.